The clone carrying this T cell receptor beta chain has at least ten counts. Its antigen is unidentified. CDR3 length: 14 amino acids. Germline-derived CDR1 and CDR2 are MNHEY and SVGEGT. V was pared by 6 bases and J by 3 bases, with 15 bases between. Researchers took RNA transcripts and amplified the TCR beta CDR3 regions from them. The HTBI primer set was used in a first-round RT-PCR of the TCR CDR3. TCRdb re-analysed the multiplex PCR reads in MiXCR, keeping a single row per CDR3 protein. There are 490,000 or so distinct CDR3 sequences in the sample; under 25% occur only once, and approximately 54% lies in the top ten. This sample is part of a study of T cells in Graves' hyperthyroidism and ophthalmopathy. The study, taken as a whole, reports: Ophthalmopathy, which appeared later, was predicted by the model a median 6.5 months before onset.

In the ophthalmopathy cohort, Clinical Activity Score was at least 3, NOSPECS grade at least 4, and duration under 3 months. Not enrolled were patients with uncontrolled infection, other autoimmune disease, pregnancy or lactation. Diagnostic decisions used clinical symptoms, serum thyroxine and TRAb, thyroid ultrasound and orbital computed tomography. The sequencing sample was made of blood. The sequence was collected from a woman aged 70 to 79 with Graves' ophthalmopathy. The chain has TRBV6-2 or TRBV6-3 and TRBJ2-7, with D possibly matching TRBD1 (6 bases). The DNA for the CDR3 is TGTGCCAGCAGCCCGGGACACAAGGACTACGAGCAGTACTTC. Its translation: CASSPGHKDYEQYF.